The clone carrying this T cell receptor beta chain showed up just once. What it binds is unknown. Every patient was affected by relapse after autologous stem cell transplantation, while exposure to brentuximab vedotin was not uniform. This sample was included in a study of PD-1 blockade in classical Hodgkin lymphoma. Study-wide background: The study gave patients nivolumab 3 mg/kg intravenously every 2 weeks. Findings of the study overall: Nivolumab starters within 1 year of ASCT were excluded. Relapsed/refractory patients reportedly had the lowest baseline TCR diversity, below newly diagnosed patients, who were below healthy donors.

Germline V CDR1 and CDR2: SGHVS, FQNEAQ. Trimming cost V 5 bases and J 4 bases, with 14 bases left between them. The CDR3 contains 14 residues. Generated by immunoSEQ multiplex PCR, the TCRdb table keeps only in-frame clones and is missing some. The data show about 30,000 clones, roughly 76% seen once. The rearrangement joins TRBV7-8 to TRBJ2-5, with unresolved D. The TCR originated in a human donor with classical Hodgkin lymphoma. The input for sequencing was peripheral blood mononuclear cells (PBMCs), taken before the second cycle of nivolumab. As DNA, the CDR3 is TGTGCCAGCAGCATAGGAATATGGGCAGAGACCCAGTACTTC. As protein: CASSIGIWAETQYF.